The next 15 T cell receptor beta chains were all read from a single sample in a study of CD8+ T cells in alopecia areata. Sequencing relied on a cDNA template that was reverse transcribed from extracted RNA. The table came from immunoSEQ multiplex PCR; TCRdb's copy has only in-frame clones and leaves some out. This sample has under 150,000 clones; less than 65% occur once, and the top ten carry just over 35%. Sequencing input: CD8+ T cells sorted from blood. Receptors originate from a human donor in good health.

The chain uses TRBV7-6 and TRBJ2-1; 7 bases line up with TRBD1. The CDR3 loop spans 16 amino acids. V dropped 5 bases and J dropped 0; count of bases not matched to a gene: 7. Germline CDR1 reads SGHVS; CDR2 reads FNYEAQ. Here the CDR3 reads CASSVPPGGSYNEQFF. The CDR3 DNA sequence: TGTGCCAGCAGCGTCCCCCCAGGGGGCTCCTACAATGAGCAGTTCTTC.

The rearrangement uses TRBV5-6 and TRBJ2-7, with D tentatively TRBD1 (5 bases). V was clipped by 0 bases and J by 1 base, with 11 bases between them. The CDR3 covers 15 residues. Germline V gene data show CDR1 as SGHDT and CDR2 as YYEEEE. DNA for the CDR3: TGTGCCAGCAGCTTGGGCTCAGGGCCTTCCTACGAGCAGTACTTC. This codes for CASSLGSGPSYEQYF.

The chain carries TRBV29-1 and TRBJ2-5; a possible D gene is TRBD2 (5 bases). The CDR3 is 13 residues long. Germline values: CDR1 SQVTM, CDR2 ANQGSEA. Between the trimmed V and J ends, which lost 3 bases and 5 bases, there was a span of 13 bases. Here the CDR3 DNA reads TGCAGCGTTGACTCGACTTCGGGGGAGACCCAGTACTTC. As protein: CSVDSTSGETQYF. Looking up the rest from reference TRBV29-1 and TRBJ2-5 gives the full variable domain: SAVISQKPSRDICQRGTSLTIQCQVDSQVTMMFWYRQQPGQSLTLIATANQGSEATYESGFVIDKFPISRPNLTFSTLTVSNMSPEDSSIYLCSVDSTSGETQYFGPGTRLLVL.

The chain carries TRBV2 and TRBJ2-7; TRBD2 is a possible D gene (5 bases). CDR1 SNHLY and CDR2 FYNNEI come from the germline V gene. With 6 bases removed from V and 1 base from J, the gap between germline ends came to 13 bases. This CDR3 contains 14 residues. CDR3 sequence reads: CASRTEVRSYEQYF. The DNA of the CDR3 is TGTGCCAGCAGGACGGAGGTCAGGTCCTACGAGCAGTACTTC.

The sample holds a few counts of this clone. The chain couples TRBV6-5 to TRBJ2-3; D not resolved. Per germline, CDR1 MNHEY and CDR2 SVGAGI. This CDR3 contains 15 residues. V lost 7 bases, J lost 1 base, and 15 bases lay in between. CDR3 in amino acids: CASTPAGSGTDTQYF. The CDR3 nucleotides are TGTGCCAGCACCCCGGCAGGCTCAGGCACAGATACGCAGTATTTT.

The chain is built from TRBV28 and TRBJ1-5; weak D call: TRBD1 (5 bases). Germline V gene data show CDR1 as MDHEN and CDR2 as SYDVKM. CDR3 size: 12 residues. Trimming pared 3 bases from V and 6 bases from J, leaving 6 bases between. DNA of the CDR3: TGTGCCAGCAGTTTTGGGGGTCAGCCCCAGCATTTT. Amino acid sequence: CASSFGGQPQHF.

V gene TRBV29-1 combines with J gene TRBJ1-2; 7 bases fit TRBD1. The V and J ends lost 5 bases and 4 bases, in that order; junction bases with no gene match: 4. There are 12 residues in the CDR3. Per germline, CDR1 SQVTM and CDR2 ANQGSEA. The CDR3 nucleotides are TGCAGCGTTAGGGGGCGCGGCTATGGCTACACCTTC. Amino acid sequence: CSVRGRGYGYTF.

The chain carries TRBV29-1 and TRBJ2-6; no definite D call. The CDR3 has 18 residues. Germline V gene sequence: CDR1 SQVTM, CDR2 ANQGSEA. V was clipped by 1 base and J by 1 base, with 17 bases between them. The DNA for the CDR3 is TGCAGCGTTGAAGTTCGTCCCAATAATGGGTCTGGGGCCAACGTCCTGACTTTC. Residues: CSVEVRPNNGSGANVLTF.

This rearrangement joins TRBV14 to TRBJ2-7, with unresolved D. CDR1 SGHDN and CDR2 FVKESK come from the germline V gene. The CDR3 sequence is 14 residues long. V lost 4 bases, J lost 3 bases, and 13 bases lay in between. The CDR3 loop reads CASSLMDGYYEQYF. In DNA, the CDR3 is TGTGCCAGCAGCCTGATGGACGGCTACTACGAGCAGTACTTC. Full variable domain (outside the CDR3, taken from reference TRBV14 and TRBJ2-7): EAGVTQFPSHSVIEKGQTVTLRCDPISGHDNLYWYRRVMGKEIKFLLHFVKESKQDESGMPNNRFLAERTGGTYSTLKVQPAELEDSGVYFCASSLMDGYYEQYFGPGTRLTVT.

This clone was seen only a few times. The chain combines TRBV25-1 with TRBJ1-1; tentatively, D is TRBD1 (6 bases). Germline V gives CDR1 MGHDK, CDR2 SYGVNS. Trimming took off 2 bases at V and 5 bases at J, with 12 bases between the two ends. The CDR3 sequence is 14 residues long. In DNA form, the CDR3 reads TGTGCCAGCAGTGAAGGGGCAGGGGAAACTGAAGCTTTCTTT. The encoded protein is CASSEGAGETEAFF.

CDR3 nucleotide sequence: TGTGCCAGTAGTAACCGCAATGCACTAGCGGGAGCCAATGAGCAGTTCTTC. Its translation: CASSNRNALAGANEQFF. The chain couples TRBV19 to TRBJ2-1, with TRBD2 matching over 11 bases. Germline V lookup: CDR1 LNHDA, CDR2 SQIVND (reference sequence). This CDR3 has 17 amino acids. V lost 4 bases and J lost 6; bases outside the gene matches: 11. Complete variable domain (other parts from reference TRBV19 and TRBJ2-1): DGGITQSPKYLFRKEGQNVTLSCEQNLNHDAMYWYRQDPGQGLRLIYYSQIVNDFQKGDIAEGYSVSREKKESFPLTVTSAQKNPTAFYLCASSNRNALAGANEQFFGPGTRLTVL.

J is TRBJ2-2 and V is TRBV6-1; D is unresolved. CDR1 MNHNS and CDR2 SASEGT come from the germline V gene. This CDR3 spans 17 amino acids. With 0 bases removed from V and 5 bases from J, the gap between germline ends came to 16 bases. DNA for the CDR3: TGTGCCAGCAGTGAAGCGGGTTTAGGCCAAGCAACCGGGGAGCTGTTTTTT. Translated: CASSEAGLGQATGELFF.

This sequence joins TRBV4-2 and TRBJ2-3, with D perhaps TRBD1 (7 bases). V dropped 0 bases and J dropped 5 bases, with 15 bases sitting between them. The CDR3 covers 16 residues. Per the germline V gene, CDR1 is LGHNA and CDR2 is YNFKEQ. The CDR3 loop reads CASSQDSPGGQDTQYF. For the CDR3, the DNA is TGTGCCAGCAGCCAAGATTCCCCAGGGGGGCAAGATACGCAGTATTTT.

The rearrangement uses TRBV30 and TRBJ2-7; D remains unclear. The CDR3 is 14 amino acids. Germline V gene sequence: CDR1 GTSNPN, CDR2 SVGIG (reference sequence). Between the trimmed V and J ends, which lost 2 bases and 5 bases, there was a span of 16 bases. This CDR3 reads CAWSLASPGDEQYF. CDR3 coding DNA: TGTGCCTGGAGTTTGGCATCTCCGGGTGACGAGCAGTACTTC.

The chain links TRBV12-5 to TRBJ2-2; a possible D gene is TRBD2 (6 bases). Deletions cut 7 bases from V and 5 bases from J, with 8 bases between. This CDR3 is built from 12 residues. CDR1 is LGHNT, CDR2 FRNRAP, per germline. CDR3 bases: TGTGCTAGTGACCGGGGGACCGGGGAGCTGTTTTTT. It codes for CASDRGTGELFF.